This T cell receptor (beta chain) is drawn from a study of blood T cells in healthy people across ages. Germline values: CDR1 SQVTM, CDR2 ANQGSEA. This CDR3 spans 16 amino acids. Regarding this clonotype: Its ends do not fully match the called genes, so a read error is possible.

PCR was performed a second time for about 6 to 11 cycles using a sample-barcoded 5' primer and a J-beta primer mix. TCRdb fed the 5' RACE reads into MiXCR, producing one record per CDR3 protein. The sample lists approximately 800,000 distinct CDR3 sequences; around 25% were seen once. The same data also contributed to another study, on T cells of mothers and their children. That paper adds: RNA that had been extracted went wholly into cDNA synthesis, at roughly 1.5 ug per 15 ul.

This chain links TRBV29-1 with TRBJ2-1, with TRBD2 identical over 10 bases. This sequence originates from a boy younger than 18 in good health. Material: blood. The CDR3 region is CSVEGTSASSYNEQFF. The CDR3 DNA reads TGCAGCGTGGAAGGGACTAGCGCTAGCTCCTACAATGAGCAGTTCTTC.